These 5 T cell receptor beta chains originate from one sample sequenced in a study of OX40 agonist ivuxolimab in advanced cancers. The assay was immunoSEQ multiplex PCR, and TCRdb's table has in-frame clones only and misses some. The table records about 64,000 clones, approximately 88% of them present only once. The sequencing here drew on CD4+ or CD8+ T cells sorted from blood, taken in a trial of the OX40 agonist ivuxolimab. Receptor source: an adult with an advanced solid tumor such as melanoma, head and neck, liver or kidney cancer.

The chain uses TRBV9 and TRBJ2-1; unclear D gene. The CDR3 is 12 residues long. Germline CDR1 SGDLS, CDR2 YYNGEE. V shed 4 bases and J shed 4 bases, with 6 bases lying between them. The CDR3 DNA is TGTGCCAGCAGCCCTAATTACAATGAGCAGTTCTTC. Protein sequence: CASSPNYNEQFF.

The genes are TRBV4-1 and TRBJ1-4; a possible D gene is TRBD1 (5 bases). The CDR3 is 15 residues long. Germline V gives CDR1 MGHRA, CDR2 YSYEKL. V gave up 1 base and J gave up 5 bases, with 11 bases separating them. In DNA, the CDR3 is TGCGCCAGCAGCCAAGTTGGGACCGGGAATGAAAAACTGTTTTTT. Translating gives CASSQVGTGNEKLFF.

V usage is TRBV5-1 and J usage is TRBJ2-4, with TRBD2 matching 10 bases. Germline lookup yields CDR1 SGHRS and CDR2 YFSETQ. The CDR3 has 17 residues. V was pared by 0 bases and J by 3 bases, with 6 bases of the junction left unmatched. The CDR3 bases are TGCGCCAGCAGCTTGGTGGCTAGCGGGAGCGTCAAAAACATTCAGTACTTC. It specifies CASSLVASGSVKNIQYF.

In its sample, this clone was seen a few times. J is TRBJ2-4 and V is TRBV28; the match to TRBD1 covers 7 bases. V dropped 6 bases and J dropped 4; count of bases not matched to a gene: 9. The CDR3 runs 15 residues. Per germline, CDR1 MDHEN and CDR2 SYDVKM. CDR3 sequence reads: CASSRDSASKNIQYF. DNA of the CDR3: TGTGCCAGCAGCCGGGACAGTGCCTCAAAAAACATTCAGTACTTC.

V gene TRBV5-1 combines with J gene TRBJ2-3; D tentatively reads TRBD1 or TRBD2 (5 bases each). V was clipped by 4 bases and J by 3 bases, with 18 bases between them. The germline V gene has CDR1 SGHRS and CDR2 YFSETQ. This CDR3 has 16 amino acids. The CDR3 is CASSPPSGQTTDTQYF. CDR3 bases: TGCGCCAGCAGCCCCCCGTCGGGGCAGACAACAGATACGCAGTATTTT. Full variable domain (outside the CDR3, taken from reference TRBV5-1 and TRBJ2-3): KAGVTQTPRYLIKTRGQQVTLSCSPISGHRSVSWYQQTPGQGLQFLFEYFSETQRNKGNFPGRFSGRQFSNSRSEMNVSTLELGDSALYLCASSPPSGQTTDTQYFGPGTRLTVL.